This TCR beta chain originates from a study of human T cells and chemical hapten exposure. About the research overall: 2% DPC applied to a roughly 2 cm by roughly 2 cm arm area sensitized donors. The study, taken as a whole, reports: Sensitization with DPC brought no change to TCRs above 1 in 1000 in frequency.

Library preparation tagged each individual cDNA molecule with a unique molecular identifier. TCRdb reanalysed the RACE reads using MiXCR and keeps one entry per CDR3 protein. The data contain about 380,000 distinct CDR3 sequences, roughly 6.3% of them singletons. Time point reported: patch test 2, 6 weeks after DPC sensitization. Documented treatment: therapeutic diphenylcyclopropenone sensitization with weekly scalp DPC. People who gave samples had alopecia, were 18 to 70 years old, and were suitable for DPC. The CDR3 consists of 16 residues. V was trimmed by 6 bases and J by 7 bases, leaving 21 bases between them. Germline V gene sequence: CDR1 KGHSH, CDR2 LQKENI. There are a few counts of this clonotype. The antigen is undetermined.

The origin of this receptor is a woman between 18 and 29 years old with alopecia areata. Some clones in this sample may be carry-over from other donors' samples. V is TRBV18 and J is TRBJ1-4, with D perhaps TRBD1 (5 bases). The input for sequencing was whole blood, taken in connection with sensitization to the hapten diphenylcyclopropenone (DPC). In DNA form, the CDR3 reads TGTGCCAGCTCCTCCAGAAATCAGGGTGGCGCTGAAAAACTGTTTTTT. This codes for CASSSRNQGGAEKLFF.